This entry describes one T cell receptor beta chain. This clonotype occurred a few times. Its antigen has not been determined. Per-base quality was not reported, and no clone a single base away is much larger than it. The treatment or condition label, as the study defines it: live attenuated yellow fever vaccine strain. A standard Ficoll-Paque protocol was used to isolate PBMCs from peripheral blood. Dynabeads CD4 and CD8 positive selection kits were used to isolate the CD4 and CD8 T-cell fractions. TriZol was used to extract RNA from bulk PBMCs, CD4 and CD8 fractions, and dextramer-positive and dextramer-negative fractions. The run used an Illumina NovaSeq 6000. TCR cDNA was synthesized by 5'RACE template switching, which introduced a universal primer site and unique molecular identifiers. cDNA synthesis was primed from both the TCR alpha and TCR beta constant segments. Two PCR steps were used to amplify libraries, with sample barcodes and sequencing adapters being added in the second step. Sequencing of libraries was performed on Illumina HiSeq 2500 (2x100 bp) or NovaSeq (2x150 bp). The study's own analysis went as follows. Demultiplexing of reads and collapsing into UMI consensus sequences were performed with MIGEC, and V(D)J alignment was carried out with MiXCR. Using edgeR on replicate PBMC samples, clonotypes were called vaccine-responding if FDR was below 0.01 and the log2 fold change was above 5 up to day 15. CD4 or CD8 identity was assigned to each bulk clonotype according to whether the clonotype was present at higher abundance in the sequenced CD4 repertoire or the sequenced CD8 repertoire. TCRdb reworked the public reads: Q25 trimming with fastp, MiXCR clone assembly, productive beta chains retained. All rows with the same CDR3 protein become a single entry with the most common DNA and genes. Here the V and J calls rest on TCRdb's processing, not on the authors' analysis. Recorded for this sample are a few hundred thousand distinct CDR3 sequences; around 10% of them occurred a single time. Of the sample, around 3.5% falls within the top ten clones.

Trimming costs V 6 bases and J 0 bases, and their ends lie 2 bases apart. The germline V gene specifies SNHLY as CDR1 and FYNNEI as CDR2. Taken from cysteine to phenylalanine, the CDR3 has 11 residues. Just CDR3 DNA is preserved here, 33 bases in frame from base 1. These data come from a study of T cells after yellow fever vaccination (dated by TCRdb to the late 2010s). In terms of the full investigation: Libraries from fractions with low cell numbers were prepared with the SMART-Seq v4 Ultra Low Input RNA kit. To follow T-cell clones before and after both primary and booster YFV17D yellow fever vaccination, bulk TCR alpha and beta repertoires underwent longitudinal sequencing. Two healthy male donors, one aged 18 to 30 and one aged 30 to 40 years, made up the cohort. Bulk PBMC replicates and cell subsets were isolated from blood drawn at multiple timepoints before and after both primary and secondary immunization.

The research as a whole found: FACS-sorted repertoires could contain abundant contaminating clonotypes from the bulk population, so computational filtering was required. Only two donors were included in the study, so the extent to which the findings can be generalized is limited. Compared with the primary T-cell response, the secondary T-cell response was weaker but faster, peaking on day 5 rather than day 15. A small fraction of clonotypes showed up in both the CD4 and CD8 compartments, probably as a result of convergent recombination. Most clones expanded after primary vaccination (around 96% of CD4 and 70% to 90% of CD8) were re-detected after the booster, suggesting that broad memory maintenance occurred.

The sample in question was CD4+ T cells sorted from PBMCs, obtained 5 days after the yellow fever booster vaccination. The sequence came from a man aged 18 to 30 who received the YFV17D yellow fever vaccine. The V and J genes are TRBV2 and TRBJ1-1; the D gene assignment is ambiguous. Here the CDR3 is given as CASRLNTEAFF. The DNA is TGTGCCAGCAGGCTGAACACTGAAGCTTTCTTT.